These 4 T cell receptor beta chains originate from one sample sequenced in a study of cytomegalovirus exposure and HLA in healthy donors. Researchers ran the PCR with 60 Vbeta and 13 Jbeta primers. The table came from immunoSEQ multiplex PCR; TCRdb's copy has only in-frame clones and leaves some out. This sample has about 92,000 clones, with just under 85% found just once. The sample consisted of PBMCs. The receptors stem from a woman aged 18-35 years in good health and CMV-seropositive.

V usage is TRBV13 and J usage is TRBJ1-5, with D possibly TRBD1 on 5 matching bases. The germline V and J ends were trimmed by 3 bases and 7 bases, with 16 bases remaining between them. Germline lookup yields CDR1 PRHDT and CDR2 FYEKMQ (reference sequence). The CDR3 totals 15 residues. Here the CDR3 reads CASSLGPAGLQPQHF. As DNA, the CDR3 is TGTGCCAGCAGCTTGGGCCCGGCAGGGCTCCAGCCCCAGCATTTT.

CDR3 sequence reads: CASSSGTYEQYF. CDR3 bases: TGTGCCAGTAGTTCCGGGACCTACGAGCAGTACTTC. The chain uses TRBV19 and TRBJ2-7; maybe TRBD2 (5 bases). This CDR3 has 12 residues. The germline V gene has CDR1 LNHDA and CDR2 SQIVND (reference sequence). Trimming cost V 5 bases and J 2 bases, with 7 bases left between them.

The CDR3 DNA reads as TGTGCCAGTCGTGGGGGAGGGGGCAATCAGCCCCAGCATTTT. This translates into CASRGGGGNQPQHF. The V and J genes are TRBV27 and TRBJ1-5; the D gene is possibly TRBD1 (5 bases). CDR1 and CDR2 from the germline V gene are MNHEY and SMNVEV (reference sequence). This CDR3 has 14 amino acids. V was clipped by 9 bases and J by 2 bases, with 14 bases between them.

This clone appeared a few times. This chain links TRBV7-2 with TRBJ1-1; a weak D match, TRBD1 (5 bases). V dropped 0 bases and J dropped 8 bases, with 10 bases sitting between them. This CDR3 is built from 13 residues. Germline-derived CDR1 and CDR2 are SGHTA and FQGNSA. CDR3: CASSLARQLEAFF. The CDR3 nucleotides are TGTGCCAGCAGCTTAGCTAGACAGCTCGAAGCTTTCTTT. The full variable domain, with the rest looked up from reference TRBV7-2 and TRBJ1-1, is GAGVSQSPSNKVTEKGKDVELRCDPISGHTALYWYRQSLGQGLEFLIYFQGNSAPDKSGLPSDRFSAERTGGSVSTLTIQRTQQEDSAVYLCASSLARQLEAFFGQGTRLTVV.